This passage covers 8 T cell receptor beta chains from one sample sequenced in a study of blood T cell repertoires in COVID-19. Only in-frame clones appear in the TCRdb table, and some are missing; sequencing was by immunoSEQ multiplex PCR. The profile shows fewer than 15,000 clones, around nine tenths of them singletons. Sequenced input: peripheral blood. Receptors were obtained from a human donor in a cohort sampled during active COVID-19.

V is TRBV6-2 or TRBV6-3 and J is TRBJ2-3, with D possibly matching TRBD2 (6 bases). V lost 0 bases, J lost 2 bases, and 9 bases lay in between. Germline V gene sequence: CDR1 MNHEY, CDR2 SVGEGT. The CDR3 is 15 residues long. CDR3 in amino acids: CASSYSPSDTDTQYF. The CDR3 DNA reads as TGTGCCAGCAGTTACTCACCTAGCGACACAGATACGCAGTATTTT.

The chain carries TRBV6-6 and TRBJ1-2, with 7 bases matching TRBD1. The CDR3 loop spans 13 amino acids. V trimming: 6 bases; J trimming: 8 bases; junction bases outside the gene matches: 9. The germline V gene has CDR1 MNHNY and CDR2 SVGAGI (reference sequence). The CDR3 nucleotides are TGTGCCAGCAGCCAACAGGGGTCCGGCGGCTACACCTTC. Translating it yields CASSQQGSGGYTF.

J is TRBJ1-2 and V is TRBV27; D unresolved. The V and J ends lost 5 bases and 2 bases respectively, with 12 bases between them. Germline V gives CDR1 MNHEY, CDR2 SMNVEV (reference sequence). The CDR3 totals 14 residues. CDR3 sequence (DNA): TGTGCCAGCAGTCCTCGGACTGCAAACTATGGCTACACCTTC. This sequence encodes CASSPRTANYGYTF.

This clone was seen only once. This chain joins TRBV6-1 and TRBJ1-2; 8 bases are a match to TRBD1. The V gene's germline CDR1 is MNHNS and CDR2 SASEGT. CDR3 size: 10 residues. Trimming at V came to 3 bases and at J to 13 bases, leaving 1 base not matched to a gene. CDR3 DNA: TGTGCCAGCAGTGACGGGACAGGCACCTTC. It encodes CASSDGTGTF.

This chain connects TRBV30 to TRBJ1-1; D is unclear. The V end was cut by 0 bases, the J end by 8 bases, with 13 bases between. The CDR3 loop spans 13 amino acids. CDR1 GTSNPN and CDR2 SVGIG come from the germline V gene (reference sequence). CDR3 nucleotides: TGTGCCTGGAGTGTTCGGCGGGCGGGGGAAGCTTTCTTT. This sequence encodes CAWSVRRAGEAFF.

This rearrangement joins TRBV5-6 to TRBJ1-2; D may be TRBD1 (6 bases). In germline, CDR1 is SGHDT, CDR2 YYEEEE. V was shortened by 3 bases and J by 6 bases, with 21 bases between the two germline ends. CDR3 size: 16 residues. The CDR3 is CASSSPHIQGRDGYTF. The DNA for the CDR3 is TGTGCCAGCAGCTCACCTCACATACAGGGAAGGGATGGCTACACCTTC.

This clone turned up a few times. V and J are TRBV20-1 and TRBJ2-7, with 9 bases aligning to TRBD1. Losses at the gene ends were 5 bases for V and 9 bases for J; bases not matched to a gene: 5. Germline CDR1 is DFQATT and CDR2 is SNEGSKA (reference sequence). The CDR3 sequence is 11 residues long. The CDR3 loop is CSAPGQGLQYF. CDR3 coding DNA: TGCAGTGCTCCGGGACAGGGTCTGCAGTACTTC.

This chain uses TRBV2 with TRBJ2-7; 7 nucleotides agree with TRBD2. CDR1 is SNHLY, CDR2 FYNNEI, per germline. This CDR3 is built from 14 residues. The ends lost 7 bases at V and 7 bases at J; junction bases unmatched: 13. The CDR3 sequence: CASKASGPPREQYF. The CDR3 DNA sequence: TGTGCCAGCAAGGCTAGCGGACCCCCGCGGGAGCAGTACTTC.